This is a list of T cell receptor beta chains from one sample in a study of blood T cell repertoires in COVID-19. Using immunoSEQ multiplex PCR, the repertoire was profiled, and TCRdb retains in-frame clones only, with some absent. The table has 110,000 to 150,000 clones, more than 85% seen once. Sequences were obtained from peripheral blood. These receptors all stem from a human donor in a cohort sampled during active COVID-19. Both conserved end residues are part of each CDR3. The D gene is left open where the match is weak. A row's size may be missing; if present it is once, few, many or a size class.

clone_size	v_call	d_call	j_call	cdr3_nt	cdr3_aa
.	TRBV6-5	.	TRBJ1-3	TGTGCCAGCAGTTTACAGGGACCTGGAAACACCATATATTTT	CASSLQGPGNTIYF
.	TRBV5-1	TRBD2	TRBJ2-1	TGCGCCAGCAGCCGTAGTGTAATCGGGGGGGCCGGACGGGATTCTGGTGAGCAGTTCTTC	CASSRSVIGGAGRDSGEQFF
.	TRBV18	TRBD2	TRBJ2-7	TGTGCCAGCTCCGGGACTAAGGCGGAGCAGTACTTC	CASSGTKAEQYF
.	TRBV2	TRBD1	TRBJ2-5	TGTGCCAGCAGCCGACAGGGGTCGGAGACCCAGTACTTC	CASSRQGSETQYF
.	TRBV2	TRBD1	TRBJ2-2	TGTGCCAGCGGTCCGGACAGGGGCCACGGGGAGCTGTTTTTT	CASGPDRGHGELFF
.	TRBV2	TRBD2	TRBJ2-5	TGTGCCAGCAGTGAAGCGTCCGGGACTAGCGGAGAGCCCCAGTACTTC	CASSEASGTSGEPQYF
.	TRBV5-1	.	TRBJ2-3	TGCGCCAGCAGCTCGGGAGTGATAGATACGCAGTATTTT	CASSSGVIDTQYF
.	TRBV30	.	TRBJ2-5	TGTGCCTGGAGTGTACGGGTCTCGGAGACCCAGTACTTC	CAWSVRVSETQYF
.	TRBV28	TRBD2	TRBJ2-1	TGTGCCAGCAGCTGGGGACTAGCGGGAGTCTATGAGCAGTTCTTC	CASSWGLAGVYEQFF
few	TRBV7-3	.	TRBJ2-3	TGTGCCAGCAGAACCGCCCCCACGAGGGCGGGGAGCACAGATACGCAGTATTTT	CASRTAPTRAGSTDTQYF
.	TRBV7-9	TRBD2	TRBJ2-7	TGTGCCAGCAGCTTCCAAGGGACTAGCGACTCCTACGAGCAGTACTTC	CASSFQGTSDSYEQYF
.	TRBV30	TRBD1	TRBJ2-5	TGTGCCTCCGGACAGGGATTCCAAGAGACCCAGTACTTC	CASGQGFQETQYF
.	TRBV4-1	TRBD2	TRBJ2-1	TGCGCCAGCAGCCAATCACCTAGCGGGGGGGGCCTCGGAGAGCAGTTCTTC	CASSQSPSGGGLGEQFF
.	TRBV19	TRBD1	TRBJ1-2	TGTGCCAGTAGTATAGGGGACAGGGGCGGTGGCTACACCTTC	CASSIGDRGGGYTF
once	TRBV11-2	TRBD1	TRBJ1-4	TGTGCCAGCAGCGCCTCCGGGACAGGGGCCGAAAAACTGTTTTTT	CASSASGTGAEKLFF
.	TRBV7-3	TRBD2	TRBJ2-3	TGTGCCAGCAGCTGGGTCCCTAGCGGGGGGCCGGATACGCAGTATTTT	CASSWVPSGGPDTQYF
.	TRBV5-1	TRBD2	TRBJ2-7	TGCGCCAGCAGCCCGACTAGCGGGAGCTCCTACGAGCAGTACTTC	CASSPTSGSSYEQYF
.	TRBV6-5	.	TRBJ2-2	TGTGCCAGCAGTACAGGGACCGGGGAGCTGTTTTTT	CASSTGTGELFF
.	TRBV6-4	.	TRBJ2-2	TGTGCCAGCAGGCTCGGGACTACCGGGGAGCTGTTTTTT	CASRLGTTGELFF
.	TRBV12-5	.	TRBJ1-2	TGTGCTAGTGCCACAGGGATCAATTCCTATGGCTACACCTTC	CASATGINSYGYTF
.	TRBV29-1	TRBD1	TRBJ1-2	TGCAGCGTGCGGGGACAGGGGGCCGGGGGCTACACCTTC	CSVRGQGAGGYTF
.	TRBV12-3/TRBV12-4	.	TRBJ1-1	TGTGCCAGCAGGACATTGAACACTGAAGCTTTCTTT	CASRTLNTEAFF